This T cell receptor beta chain is drawn from a study of preoperative IRX-2 immunotherapy in early breast cancer. The protocol was immunoSEQ multiplex PCR, while the TCRdb copy is restricted to in-frame clones and leaves out a portion. Of roughly 34,000 clones in the sample, nearly 90% were seen once. As for treatment: preoperative locoregional IRX-2 cytokine immunotherapy. Samples came from a phase Ib trial of preoperative locoregional IRX-2 cytokine immunotherapy. The germline V and J ends were trimmed by 6 bases and 4 bases, with 18 bases remaining between them. The CDR3 runs to 16 residues. Sequencing used tumor tissue, obtained after IRX-2 immunotherapy. The source of this sequence is a human donor with breast cancer. The rearrangement uses TRBV23-1 and TRBJ2-2; TRBD2 might be the D (6 bases). TRBV23-1 is assigned to the ORF class and has an uncertain function. The CDR3 nucleotides read TGCGCCAGCAGCCAAGGGGCTAGCGATTCCACCGGGGAGCTGTTTTTT. The encoded protein is CASSQGASDSTGELFF.